The 19 T cell receptor beta chains reported below all come from one sample, sequenced in a study of technical replicates of blood from a handful of donors. The repertoire was sequenced with immunoSEQ multiplex PCR; TCRdb's copy has only in-frame clones and lacks some. The table records about 79,000 clones, more than 85% of them present only once. Sequencing used T cells isolated from PBMCs. The receptors were gathered from a human donor in good health. Some clones in this sample may be carry-over from other donors' samples.

The chain employs TRBV14 and TRBJ2-1; 15 bases match TRBD2. The CDR3 is 17 residues long. CDR1 and CDR2 (germline): SGHDN, FVKESK. Trimming cost V 2 bases and J 8 bases; bases outside gene matches: 7. As DNA, the CDR3 is TGTGCCAGCAGCCAATACCGGACTAGCGGGAGGGGGTATGAGCAGTTCTTC. This encodes CASSQYRTSGRGYEQFF.

This clone is a singleton in its sample. The V and J genes are TRBV27 and TRBJ2-5; possibly TRBD1 for D (6 bases). V dropped 5 bases and J dropped 5 bases, with 18 bases sitting between them. Germline V lookup: CDR1 MNHEY, CDR2 SMNVEV (reference sequence). The CDR3 runs 15 residues. The CDR3 DNA reads as TGTGCCAGCAGTGACGGACAGTGGGGAACGGAGACCCAGTACTTC. It encodes CASSDGQWGTETQYF.

This clone was found once. V and J are TRBV6-5 and TRBJ2-3; D remains ambiguous. Germline CDR1 MNHEY, CDR2 SVGAGI. There are 11 residues in the CDR3. V was clipped by 3 bases and J by 8 bases, with 6 bases between them. The CDR3 spells CASSYSSTQYF. The CDR3 DNA reads TGTGCCAGCAGTTATAGCTCTACGCAGTATTTT.

The rearrangement joins TRBV13 to TRBJ1-6, with D possibly matching TRBD1 (6 bases). V was pared by 5 bases and J by 2 bases, with 13 bases between. The germline CDR1 and CDR2 sequences are PRHDT and FYEKMQ (reference sequence). The CDR3 spans 16 residues. The CDR3 loop is CASSGAGETYNSPLHF. The DNA for the CDR3 is TGTGCCAGCAGCGGGGCAGGGGAAACCTATAATTCACCCCTCCACTTT.

The rearrangement joins TRBV6-1 to TRBJ2-7, with D possibly TRBD1 on 6 matching bases. Germline assignment: CDR1 MNHNS and CDR2 SASEGT. V was shortened by 5 bases and J by 0 bases, with 11 bases between the two germline ends. This CDR3 is built from 14 residues. The CDR3 sequence is CASSNRALSYEQYF. The DNA for the CDR3 is TGTGCCAGCAGTAACAGGGCGCTCTCCTACGAGCAGTACTTC.

CDR3 nucleotides: TGTGCCAGCAGTCTGCGGAGCGGATCGACCACCGGGGAGCTGTTTTTT. As protein: CASSLRSGSTTGELFF. The gene calls are TRBV2 and TRBJ2-2, with D possibly matching TRBD2 (5 bases). The CDR3 extends over 16 amino acids. V was cut by 5 bases and J by 4 bases, with 17 bases left in between. Looked up from germline, CDR1 is SNHLY and CDR2 is FYNNEI.

This clone was observed once. CDR3 in DNA: TGTGCCAGCAGGTCCAGCGGGACTGGTGAGCAGTTCTTC. Protein sequence: CASRSSGTGEQFF. The V and J genes are TRBV7-9 and TRBJ2-1, with 7 bases fitting TRBD2. The CDR3 length is 13 residues. With V trimmed by 6 bases and J by 9 bases, 8 bases remained unmatched. Germline V CDR1 and CDR2: SEHNR, FQNEAQ (reference sequence).

The chain recombines TRBV5-1 with TRBJ2-7; 11 bases are shared with TRBD2. CDR3 length: 17 residues. CDR1 is SGHRS and CDR2 is YFSETQ in the germline V gene. V lost 0 bases, J lost 1 base, and 6 bases stayed unmatched. CDR3 amino acids: CASSLVGLAAHSYEQYF. The CDR3 DNA follows: TGCGCCAGCAGCTTGGTGGGACTAGCGGCCCATTCCTACGAGCAGTACTTC.

Written as DNA, the CDR3 is TGCAGCGTTGAAGCCAGCGGGACCTACAATGAGCAGTTCTTC. This encodes CSVEASGTYNEQFF. The chain couples TRBV29-1 to TRBJ2-1; 7 bases map to TRBD2. The trim removed 1 base at V and 2 bases at J, leaving 2 bases unmatched. The germline gives CDR1 SQVTM, CDR2 ANQGSEA. There are 14 residues in the CDR3.

This chain joins TRBV11-2 and TRBJ2-7; D gene uncertain. Germline V gives CDR1 SGHAT, CDR2 FQNNGV. Between the trimmed V and J ends, which lost 1 base and 3 bases, there was a span of 4 bases. The length of the CDR3 is 12 residues. CDR3 DNA sequence: TGTGCCAGCAGCTTAGTAATCTACGAGCAGTACTTC. This sequence encodes CASSLVIYEQYF.

The chain carries TRBV27 and TRBJ2-7; the match to TRBD2 covers 9 bases. The germline V gene encodes CDR1 MNHEY and CDR2 SMNVEV (reference sequence). The CDR3 loop spans 14 amino acids. V gave up 8 bases and J gave up 1 base; unmatched junction bases: 6. The CDR3 DNA is TGTGCCAGCCGCCGGGCGGGAGGGTCCTACGAGCAGTACTTC. Translating it yields CASRRAGGSYEQYF.

V and J are TRBV5-8 and TRBJ2-3, with 9 positions matching TRBD2. The CDR3 consists of 16 residues. V was pared by 0 bases and J by 0 bases, with 2 bases of the junction left unmatched. CDR1 SGHTS and CDR2 YDEGEE come from the germline V gene. The CDR3 DNA is TGTGCCAGCAGCTTGGGACTAGCGGATAGCACAGATACGCAGTATTTT. This translates into CASSLGLADSTDTQYF.

The DNA for the CDR3 is TGTGCCAGCAGCTCCACTGGACTAGTTATGGATACGCAGTATTTT. Amino acid sequence: CASSSTGLVMDTQYF. The V call is TRBV7-2, the J call TRBJ2-3; the match to TRBD2 covers 7 bases. There are 15 residues in the CDR3. Germline assignment: CDR1 SGHTA and CDR2 FQGNSA. With V trimmed by 4 bases and J by 6 bases, 10 bases remained unmatched.

The genes are TRBV5-6 and TRBJ2-7; D call uncertain. The V and J ends lost 6 bases and 2 bases respectively, with 12 bases between them. CDR3 length: 13 residues. Germline loops: CDR1 SGHDT, CDR2 YYEEEE. CDR3 in DNA: TGTGCCAGCATCTTAGCCGGAGCCTACGAGCAGTACTTC. Its protein is CASILAGAYEQYF.

Worth noting for this clone: One junction end does not reproduce the germline sequence, and a read error may be involved. The rearrangement uses TRBV11-1 and TRBJ2-7; 7 positions match TRBD2. CDR3 length equals 14 residues. In germline, CDR1 is SGHAT, CDR2 FQDESV (reference sequence). The CDR3 here is CASSLAEAKMEQYF. Written as DNA, the CDR3 is TGTGCCAGCAGCCTAGCGGAGGCGAAAATGGAGCAGTACTTC.

The V gene is TRBV2, the J gene TRBJ1-1; the D is unclear. The germline gives CDR1 SNHLY, CDR2 FYNNEI. Trimming shortened V by 8 bases and J by 4 bases, and 14 bases separated the two germline ends. The CDR3 is 13 residues long. The CDR3 sequence: CASGGYFGTEAFF. In DNA, the CDR3 is TGTGCCAGCGGAGGATACTTCGGCACTGAAGCTTTCTTT.

This chain joins TRBV10-3 and TRBJ2-3; D may be TRBD2 (6 bases). This CDR3 region has 15 residues. The germline CDR1 and CDR2 sequences are ENHRY and SYGVKD. V lost 2 bases, J lost 4 bases, and 13 bases lay in between. This CDR3 reads CAISELKPSADTQYF. In nucleotides, the CDR3 is TGTGCCATCAGTGAGCTAAAACCTAGCGCAGATACGCAGTATTTT.

The chain joins TRBV7-3 to TRBJ2-2; the match to TRBD2 covers 9 bases. The CDR3 is made up of 16 amino acids. The J segment lost 3 bases and the V segment lost 5 bases, leaving 7 bases of the junction unmatched. Per germline, CDR1 SGHTA and CDR2 FQGTGA. CDR3 sequence: CASSPLAGAYTGELFF. The CDR3 coding sequence is TGTGCCAGCAGCCCCTTAGCGGGAGCGTACACCGGGGAGCTGTTTTTT.

V is TRBV7-6 and J is TRBJ1-1, with unresolved D. With 8 bases removed from V and 5 bases from J, the gap between germline ends came to 12 bases. The CDR3 has 12 residues. The V gene's germline CDR1 is SGHVS and CDR2 FNYEAQ. This chain's CDR3 is CASSRDGTEAFF. In DNA, the CDR3 is TGTGCCAGCTCGAGGGATGGAACTGAAGCTTTCTTT.